This TCR beta chain was recovered during a study of vaccination effects on CD4 cells after COVID-19. Sequencing used immunoSEQ multiplex PCR; TCRdb keeps in-frame clones, though not all of them. The repertoire consists of around 69,000 clones, with about 74% occurring once and the leading ten covering approximately 1.5%. In the ViraFEST assay, antigen-specific CD4+ clonotypes were identified by expansion after peptide-pool stimulation. Following 10 days of culture, CD4+ T cells were isolated. Participants completed two doses of the BNT162b2 or mRNA-1273 vaccine. A remark on this clone: Its specificity is not known.

Specimen: CD4+ T cells from PBMCs cultured with HCoV-229E spike peptides, collected after COVID-19 vaccination. This sequence originates from a human donor who received a COVID-19 vaccine.

CDR3 sequence reads: CASSSGHGNQPQHF. The CDR3 DNA reads as TGTGCCAGCAGCTCCGGCCACGGTAATCAGCCCCAGCATTTT. The chain uses TRBV7-9 and TRBJ1-5; no clear D. This CDR3 has 14 amino acids. Germline CDR1 SEHNR, CDR2 FQNEAQ (reference sequence). V shed 4 bases and J shed 4 bases, with 11 bases lying between them.